Listed here are 8 T cell receptor beta chains from one sample, sequenced in a study of shared clonotypes between healthy human individuals. Method: immunoSEQ multiplex PCR; TCRdb's copy keeps in-frame clones and lacks some. Counted here are fewer than 550,000 clones, 75% to 80% occurring once; the ten biggest clones make up around 13%. Sequenced material: PBMCs. Every receptor here comes from a middle-aged woman in good health. Some clones in this sample may be carry-over from other donors' samples.

V usage is TRBV7-3 and J usage is TRBJ2-3, with D possibly being TRBD1 or TRBD2 (6 bases each). CDR1 and CDR2 from the germline V gene are SGHTA and FQGTGA. V gave up 5 bases and J gave up 6 bases, with 21 bases separating them. This CDR3 has 16 amino acids. The CDR3: CASSRRGGDPVDTQYF. CDR3 bases: TGTGCCAGCAGCCGCAGGGGCGGGGACCCAGTTGATACGCAGTATTTT.

The chain recombines TRBV18 with TRBJ1-1; D is unclear. The ends were cut back, 4 bases at V and 2 bases at J, with 5 bases in the middle. The CDR3 loop spans 12 amino acids. Germline V lookup: CDR1 KGHSH, CDR2 LQKENI. Here the CDR3 DNA reads TGTGCCAGCTCACTCGGAAACACTGAAGCTTTCTTT. Translation gives CASSLGNTEAFF.

V usage is TRBV10-3 and J usage is TRBJ2-2; tentatively, D is TRBD1 (6 bases). This CDR3 spans 16 amino acids. Trimming left V 3 bases short and J 5 bases short, with 16 bases between. In germline, CDR1 is ENHRY, CDR2 SYGVKD. This CDR3 is CAISDEQGKITGELFF. The DNA for the CDR3 is TGTGCCATCAGTGACGAACAGGGTAAAATAACCGGGGAGCTGTTTTTT.

As for this clone: Other DNA sequences within the sample encode an identical CDR3. The genes are TRBV20-1 and TRBJ2-1; no reliable D call. Trimming took 5 bases from V and 7 from J, leaving 6 bases between them. The CDR3 is 10 amino acids. Germline loops: CDR1 DFQATT, CDR2 SNEGSKA (reference sequence). CDR3 residues: CSALRNEQFF. CDR3 nucleotide sequence: TGCAGTGCTCTAAGGAATGAGCAGTTCTTC.

The rearrangement links TRBV5-1 to TRBJ1-1, with 7 nucleotides matching TRBD1. Germline CDR1 reads SGHRS; CDR2 reads YFSETQ. This CDR3 is built from 14 residues. Trimming at V came to 3 bases and at J to 1 base, leaving 3 bases not matched to a gene. The CDR3 coding sequence is TGCGCCAGCAGCTCCAGGGGGGCGAACACTGAAGCTTTCTTT. Translating it yields CASSSRGANTEAFF.

The J gene is TRBJ2-3, the V gene TRBV4-3; D is possibly TRBD2 (6 bases). V shed 1 base and J shed 4 bases, with 15 bases lying between them. The CDR3 sequence is 16 residues long. Germline assignment: CDR1 LGHNA and CDR2 YSLEER. The CDR3 is CASSQVGGSVADTQYF. The DNA for the CDR3 is TGCGCCAGCAGCCAAGTGGGGGGAAGTGTAGCAGATACGCAGTATTTT.

This clone was seen a handful of times. This chain's CDR3 is CASSMGRINEKLFF. The CDR3 nucleotides are TGTGCCAGTAGTATGGGACGGATTAATGAAAAACTGTTTTTT. V gene TRBV19 combines with J gene TRBJ1-4; possible D gene TRBD1, 5 bases. V shed 3 bases and J shed 4 bases, with 9 bases lying between them. Germline loops: CDR1 LNHDA, CDR2 SQIVND (reference sequence). The CDR3 covers 14 residues.

This chain connects TRBV5-6 to TRBJ1-1; a weak D match, TRBD1 (6 bases). CDR1 SGHDT and CDR2 YYEEEE come from the germline V gene. The germline V and J ends were trimmed by 0 bases and 1 base, with 10 bases remaining between them. The CDR3 consists of 15 residues. The CDR3 protein is CASSLDPGQNTEAFF. Here the CDR3 DNA reads TGTGCCAGCAGCTTGGACCCGGGACAGAACACTGAAGCTTTCTTT.